The present T cell receptor (beta chain) was sequenced within a study of shared T cell receptors in the human thymus (dated by TCRdb to 2020 to 2023). With respect to the entire study: The study examined how the human thymus generates shared, self-reactive T-cell receptor alpha chains.

Library prep was done by the immunoSEQ multiplex PCR assay. This is the immuneACCESS table as TCRdb keeps it, with only in-frame sequences that have V and J called. A part of the clones is gone; compared with another copy, unresolved V genes explain less than half, and the rest is unexplained. The sample records approximately 760,000 clones, approximately 83% of which are singletons. The ten largest clones represent about 0.011% of the sample. A remark on this clone: Its antigen is unknown. No base quality information exists; no much larger clone differs at one position.

V and J are truncated by 0 bases and 0 bases respectively, leaving an intervening sequence of 15 bases. From the germline V gene, CDR1 is SGDLS and CDR2 is YYNGEE. Measured from the cysteine to the phenylalanine, the CDR3 is 17 residues long. This entry keeps only the CDR3 DNA: 51 bases, framed from base 1. This sample also belongs to another study, concerning human thymus T cells. As described in the second report: Immunologically healthy infants undergoing open corrective cardiac surgery for congenital heart defects in Finland were used as donors. Thymus tissue was collected as surgical resects that were removed during corrective cardiac surgery. Both the thymic and the peripheral blood repertoires appeared to show biased V and J gene segment usage. The related research reported highly overlapping thymic TCR repertoires among unrelated individuals. The study characterized TCR alpha and beta repertoires from eight infant thymus samples and a few related peripheral blood samples. Donor ages ranging from about 6 to 250 days were recorded, and 5 or 6 male and two female infants were included in the cohort. Thymocytes were freed from the tissue by mechanical means and kept at -70 degrees C as pellets of roughly 9.5-31 million cells. Genomic DNA was extracted from frozen cell pellets with a QIAsymphony instrument. The immunoSEQ multiplex PCR assay was used to amplify the TCRB and TCRAD loci from a standardized amount of quality-controlled genomic DNA. The amplicons spanned the V(D)J region and were long enough to cover the CDR3 and allow V and J genes to be identified. The commercial immunoSEQ service was used to sequence amplicons on an Illumina platform. Primer bias and sequencing errors were corrected using previously described methods, and TCRAD and TCRB definitions followed the IMGT database. Repertoires were analysed with immunoSEQ Analyzer 3.0 and VDJTools, covering basic statistics, V/J segment usage, diversity estimates, rarefaction and pairwise overlap. To estimate diversity, the Chao1, ChaoE, Efron-Thisted, Shannon and inverse Simpson indices were applied, and diversity was also estimated on datasets down-sampled to the smallest sample. Repertoire overlap used strict matching of CDR3 nucleotide sequence, V gene and J gene, with Jaccard-based multidimensional scaling clustering. Thymus samples yielded on average approximately 800,000 unique TCRB clonotypes, compared with roughly 76,000 from blood samples.

Here the chain combines TRBV9 and TRBJ1-1; the D gene is perhaps TRBD1, on 6 matching bases. Sequencing used thymocytes. The sequence derives from a girl less than two years old with a congenital heart defect. Donor details come from another sample of the same person, matched by shared clones. The DNA reads as follows: TGTGCCAGCAGCGTAGAACGGGGGGGCCGGGTGAACACTGAAGCTTTCTTT. This gives the protein CASSVERGGRVNTEAFF.